The text below deals with one T cell receptor (beta chain). Antigen: not known. Template switching introduced a universal primer site, and the cDNA bore unique molecular identifiers. TCRdb re-analysed the 5' RACE reads in MiXCR, keeping a single row per CDR3 protein. The data hold 700,000 or so distinct CDR3 sequences, with around 8.3% observed a single time. The CDR3 consists of 17 residues. Germline V gives CDR1 MNHEY, CDR2 SVGEGT. V was clipped by 6 bases and J by 3 bases; unmatched bases: 11. The data were obtained in a study of identical twins. Study-level results: Memory repertoires showed no such pattern, whereas abundant cord blood beta clonotypes carried fewer insertions. The presence of invariant MAIT and iNKT cells could partly confound analyses of zero-insertion sequences. These conclusions were based on statistical analysis (cross-sectional, not following the same donors).

These data were likewise used in another study, on yellow fever vaccine responses in identical twins.

The specimen was PBMCs. V usage is TRBV6-2 or TRBV6-3 and J usage is TRBJ2-5, with TRBD2 identical over 12 bases. The source of this sequence is a woman aged 18-29 years in good health. In nucleotides, the CDR3 is TGTGCCAGCAGAAACCACGGGGGACTAGCGGGTAAAGAGACCCAGTACTTC. Translation gives CASRNHGGLAGKETQYF.